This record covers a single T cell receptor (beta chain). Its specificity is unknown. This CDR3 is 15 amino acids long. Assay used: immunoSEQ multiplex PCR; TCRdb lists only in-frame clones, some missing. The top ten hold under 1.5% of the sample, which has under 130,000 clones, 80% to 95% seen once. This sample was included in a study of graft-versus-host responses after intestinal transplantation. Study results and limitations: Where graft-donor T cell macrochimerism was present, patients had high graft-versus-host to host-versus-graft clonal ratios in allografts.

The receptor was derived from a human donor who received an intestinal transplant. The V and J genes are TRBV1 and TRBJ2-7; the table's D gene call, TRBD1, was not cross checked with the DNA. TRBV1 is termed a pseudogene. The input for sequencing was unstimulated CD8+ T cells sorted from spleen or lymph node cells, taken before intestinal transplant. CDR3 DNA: TGCACCAGCAGCCAAGAAGAAGGTAGGACATACGAGCAGTACTTC. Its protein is CTSSQEEGRTYEQYF.